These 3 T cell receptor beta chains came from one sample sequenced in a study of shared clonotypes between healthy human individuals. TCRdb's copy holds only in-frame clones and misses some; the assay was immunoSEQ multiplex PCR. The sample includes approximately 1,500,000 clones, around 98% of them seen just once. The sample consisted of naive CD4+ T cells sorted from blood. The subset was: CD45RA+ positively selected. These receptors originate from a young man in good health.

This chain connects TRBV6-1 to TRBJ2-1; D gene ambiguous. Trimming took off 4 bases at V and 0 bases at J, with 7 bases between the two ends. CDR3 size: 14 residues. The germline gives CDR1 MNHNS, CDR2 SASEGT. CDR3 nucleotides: TGTGCCAGCAGTGGTAGGCCCTCCTACAATGAGCAGTTCTTC. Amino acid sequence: CASSGRPSYNEQFF.

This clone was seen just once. The CDR3, as DNA: TGTGCCAGCAGCTTAGGCCCCCCGCCCACTGAAGCTTTCTTT. It specifies CASSLGPPPTEAFF. The V gene is TRBV7-9, the J gene TRBJ1-1, with unresolved D. Trimming removed 1 base at V and 4 bases at J, with 10 bases between. Per the germline V gene, CDR1 is SEHNR and CDR2 is FQNEAQ (reference sequence). The CDR3 covers 14 residues.

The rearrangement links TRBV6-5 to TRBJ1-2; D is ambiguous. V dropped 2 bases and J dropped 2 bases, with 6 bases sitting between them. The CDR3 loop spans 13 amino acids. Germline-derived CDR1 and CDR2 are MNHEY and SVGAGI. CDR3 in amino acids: CASSYGRNYGYTF. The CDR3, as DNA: TGTGCCAGCAGTTACGGCAGAAACTATGGCTACACCTTC.